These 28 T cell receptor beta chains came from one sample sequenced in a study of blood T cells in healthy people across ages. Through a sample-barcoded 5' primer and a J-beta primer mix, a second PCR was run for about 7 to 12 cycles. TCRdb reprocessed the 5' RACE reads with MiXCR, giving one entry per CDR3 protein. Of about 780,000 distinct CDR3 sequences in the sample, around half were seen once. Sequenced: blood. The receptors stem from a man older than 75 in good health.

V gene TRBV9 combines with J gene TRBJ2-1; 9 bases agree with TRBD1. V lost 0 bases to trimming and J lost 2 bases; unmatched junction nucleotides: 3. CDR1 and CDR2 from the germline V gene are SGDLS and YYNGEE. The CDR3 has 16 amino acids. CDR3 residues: CASSVGQGGPYNEQFF. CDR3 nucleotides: TGTGCCAGCAGCGTAGGACAGGGGGGGCCCTACAATGAGCAGTTCTTC.

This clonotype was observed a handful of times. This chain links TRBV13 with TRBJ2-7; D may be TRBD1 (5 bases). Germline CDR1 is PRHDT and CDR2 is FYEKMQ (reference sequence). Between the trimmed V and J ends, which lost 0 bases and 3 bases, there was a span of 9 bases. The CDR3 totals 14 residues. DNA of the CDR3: TGTGCCAGCAGCTTAGGACGACAGCTCTACGAGCAGTACTTC. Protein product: CASSLGRQLYEQYF.

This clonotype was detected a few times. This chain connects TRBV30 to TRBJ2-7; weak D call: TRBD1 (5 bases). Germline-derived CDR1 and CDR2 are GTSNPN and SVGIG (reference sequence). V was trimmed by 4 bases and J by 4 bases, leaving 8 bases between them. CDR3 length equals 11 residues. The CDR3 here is CAWNSGYEQYF. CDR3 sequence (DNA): TGTGCCTGGAATTCAGGGTACGAGCAGTACTTC.

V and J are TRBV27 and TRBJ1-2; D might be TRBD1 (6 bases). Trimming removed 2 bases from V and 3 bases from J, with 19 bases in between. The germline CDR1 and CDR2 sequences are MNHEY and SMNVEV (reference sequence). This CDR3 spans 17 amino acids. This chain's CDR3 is CASSLEAGTGGDYGYTF. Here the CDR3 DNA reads TGTGCCAGCAGTTTAGAGGCGGGAACTGGGGGCGACTATGGCTACACCTTC.

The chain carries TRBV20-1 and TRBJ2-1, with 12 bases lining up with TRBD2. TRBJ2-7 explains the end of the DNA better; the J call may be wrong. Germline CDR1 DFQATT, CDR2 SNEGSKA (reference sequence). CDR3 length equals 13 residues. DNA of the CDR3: TGCAGTGCTAGAGGGACTAGCGGGGACGAGCAGTACTTC. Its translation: CSARGTSGDEQYF.

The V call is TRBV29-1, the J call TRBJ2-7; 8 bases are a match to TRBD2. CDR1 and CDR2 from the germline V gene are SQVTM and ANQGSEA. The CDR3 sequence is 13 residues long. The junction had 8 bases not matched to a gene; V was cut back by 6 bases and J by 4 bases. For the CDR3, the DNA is TGCAGCGTAGGATTGGGACTAGAGTACGAGCAGTACTTC. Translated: CSVGLGLEYEQYF.

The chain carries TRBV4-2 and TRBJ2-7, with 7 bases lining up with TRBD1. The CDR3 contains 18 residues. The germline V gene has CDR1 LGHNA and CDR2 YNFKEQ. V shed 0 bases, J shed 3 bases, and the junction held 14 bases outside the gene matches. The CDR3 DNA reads TGTGCCAGCAGCCAAGATCTCCCCTCCGGGACAGTAGTCTACGAGCAGTACTTC. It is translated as CASSQDLPSGTVVYEQYF.

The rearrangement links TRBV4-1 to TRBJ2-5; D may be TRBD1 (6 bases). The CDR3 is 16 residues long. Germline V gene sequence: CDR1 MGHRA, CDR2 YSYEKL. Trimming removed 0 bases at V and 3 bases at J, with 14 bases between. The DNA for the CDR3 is TGCGCCAGCAGCCAAGACCGACAGGCTACCGAAGAGACCCAGTACTTC. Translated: CASSQDRQATEETQYF.

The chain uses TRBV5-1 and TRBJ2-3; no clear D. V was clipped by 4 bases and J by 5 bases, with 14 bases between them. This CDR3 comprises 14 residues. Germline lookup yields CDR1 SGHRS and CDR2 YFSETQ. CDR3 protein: CASSQARTGDTQYF. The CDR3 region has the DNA TGCGCCAGCAGCCAGGCTAGGACCGGAGATACGCAGTATTTT.

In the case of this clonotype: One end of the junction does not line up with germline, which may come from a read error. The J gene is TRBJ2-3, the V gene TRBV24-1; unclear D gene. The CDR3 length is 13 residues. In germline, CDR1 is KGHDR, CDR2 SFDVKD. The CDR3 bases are TGTGCCGCCAGTGATTCCCTTCTAGATACGCAGTATTTT. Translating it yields CAASDSLLDTQYF.

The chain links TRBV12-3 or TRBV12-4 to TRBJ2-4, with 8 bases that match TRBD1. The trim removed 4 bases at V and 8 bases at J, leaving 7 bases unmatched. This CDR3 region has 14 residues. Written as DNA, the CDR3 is TGTGCCAGCAGTTCCCAGGGGGCAAGTCACATTCAGTACTTC. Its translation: CASSSQGASHIQYF.

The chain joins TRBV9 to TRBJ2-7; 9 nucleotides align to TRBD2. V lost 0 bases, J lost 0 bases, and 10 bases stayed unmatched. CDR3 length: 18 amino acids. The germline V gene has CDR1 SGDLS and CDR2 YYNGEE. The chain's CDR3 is CASSVGDSGRPSSYEQYF. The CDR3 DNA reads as TGTGCCAGCAGCGTAGGGGATAGCGGGAGACCAAGCTCCTACGAGCAGTACTTC.

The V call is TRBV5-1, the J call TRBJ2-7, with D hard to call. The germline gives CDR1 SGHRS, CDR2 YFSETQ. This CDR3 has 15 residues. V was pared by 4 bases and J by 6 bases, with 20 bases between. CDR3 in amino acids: CASSPRGVEVREQYF. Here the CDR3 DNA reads TGCGCCAGCAGCCCCCGAGGAGTTGAGGTCCGCGAGCAGTACTTC.

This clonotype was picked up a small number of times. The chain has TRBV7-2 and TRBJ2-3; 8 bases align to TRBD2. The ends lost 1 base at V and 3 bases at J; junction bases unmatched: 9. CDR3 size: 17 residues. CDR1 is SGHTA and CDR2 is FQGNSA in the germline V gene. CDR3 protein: CASSLEGLGTQTDTQYF. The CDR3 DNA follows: TGTGCCAGCAGCTTAGAGGGACTAGGGACTCAAACAGATACGCAGTATTTT.

The CDR3 is CASTMGGVLSYEQYF. The CDR3 DNA sequence: TGTGCCAGCACCATGGGGGGAGTTCTATCCTACGAGCAGTACTTC. V is TRBV2 and J is TRBJ2-7, with D possibly TRBD2 on 6 matching bases. Germline assignment: CDR1 SNHLY and CDR2 FYNNEI. This CDR3 contains 15 residues. V shed 7 bases and J shed 1 base, with 17 bases lying between them.

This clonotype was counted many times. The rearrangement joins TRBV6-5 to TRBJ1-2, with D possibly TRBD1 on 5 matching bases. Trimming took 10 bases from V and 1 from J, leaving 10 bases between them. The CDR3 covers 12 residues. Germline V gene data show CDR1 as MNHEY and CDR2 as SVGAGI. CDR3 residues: CATGGNNYGYTF. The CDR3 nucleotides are TGTGCCACCGGGGGAAATAACTATGGCTACACCTTC.

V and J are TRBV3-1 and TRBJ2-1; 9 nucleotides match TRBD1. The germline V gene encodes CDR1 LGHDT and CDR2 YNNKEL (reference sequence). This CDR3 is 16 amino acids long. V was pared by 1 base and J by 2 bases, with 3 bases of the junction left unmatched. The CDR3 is CASSQGGTGPYNEQFF. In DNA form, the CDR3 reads TGTGCCAGCAGCCAAGGTGGGACAGGGCCCTACAATGAGCAGTTCTTC.

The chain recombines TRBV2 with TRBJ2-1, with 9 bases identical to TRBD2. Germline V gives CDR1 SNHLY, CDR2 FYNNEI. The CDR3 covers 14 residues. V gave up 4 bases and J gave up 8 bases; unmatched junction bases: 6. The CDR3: CASSVREGWDEQFF. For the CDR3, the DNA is TGTGCCAGCAGTGTGCGGGAGGGCTGGGATGAGCAGTTCTTC.

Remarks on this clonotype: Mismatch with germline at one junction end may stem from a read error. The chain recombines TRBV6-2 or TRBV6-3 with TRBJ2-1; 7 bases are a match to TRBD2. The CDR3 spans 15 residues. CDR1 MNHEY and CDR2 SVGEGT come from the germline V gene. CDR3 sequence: CASSYAGAVYDEQFF. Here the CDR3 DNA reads TGTGCCAGCAGTTACGCGGGAGCGGTCTACGATGAGCAGTTCTTC.

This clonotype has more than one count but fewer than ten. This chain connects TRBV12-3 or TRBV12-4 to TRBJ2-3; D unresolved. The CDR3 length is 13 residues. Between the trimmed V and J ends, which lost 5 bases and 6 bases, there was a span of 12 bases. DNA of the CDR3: TGTGCCAGCAGTAGTCTAAGAGCGGATACGCAGTATTTT. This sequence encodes CASSSLRADTQYF.

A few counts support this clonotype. CDR3 in DNA: TGCGCCAGCAGGGTGGAACTAGAATATGGTGAGCAGTTCTTC. This translates into CASRVELEYGEQFF. The chain recombines TRBV5-1 with TRBJ2-1, with D perhaps matching TRBD2 (5 bases). The CDR3 is 14 residues long. Deletions cut 5 bases from V and 9 bases from J, with 18 bases between. Germline CDR1 SGHRS, CDR2 YFSETQ.

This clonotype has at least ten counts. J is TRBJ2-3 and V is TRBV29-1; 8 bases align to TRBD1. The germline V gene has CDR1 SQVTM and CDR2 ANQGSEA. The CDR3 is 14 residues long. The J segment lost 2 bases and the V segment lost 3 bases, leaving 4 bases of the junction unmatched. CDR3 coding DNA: TGCAGCGTTGAGTTCAGGGGGCACACAGATACGCAGTATTTT. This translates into CSVEFRGHTDTQYF.

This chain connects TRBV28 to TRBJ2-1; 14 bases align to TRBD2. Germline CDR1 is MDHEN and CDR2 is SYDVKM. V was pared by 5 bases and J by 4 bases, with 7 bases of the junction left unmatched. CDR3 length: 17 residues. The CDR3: CASSGTSGRNPYNEQFF. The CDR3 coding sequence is TGTGCCAGCAGTGGGACTAGCGGGAGAAACCCTTACAATGAGCAGTTCTTC.

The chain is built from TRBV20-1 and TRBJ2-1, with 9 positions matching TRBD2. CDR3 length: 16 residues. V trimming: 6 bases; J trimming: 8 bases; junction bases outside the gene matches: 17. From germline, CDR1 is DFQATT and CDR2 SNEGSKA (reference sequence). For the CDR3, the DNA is TGCAGTGCGCCCCTCCTTGCGGGAGGGTCTGGCGATGAGCAGTTCTTC. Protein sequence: CSAPLLAGGSGDEQFF.

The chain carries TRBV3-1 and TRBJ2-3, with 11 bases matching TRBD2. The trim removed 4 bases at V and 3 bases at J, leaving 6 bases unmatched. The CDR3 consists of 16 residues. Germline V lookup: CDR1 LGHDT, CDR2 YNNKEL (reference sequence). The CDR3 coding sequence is TGTGCCAGCAGCCGGGGGACTAGCGGTCGTACAGATACGCAGTATTTT. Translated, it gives CASSRGTSGRTDTQYF.

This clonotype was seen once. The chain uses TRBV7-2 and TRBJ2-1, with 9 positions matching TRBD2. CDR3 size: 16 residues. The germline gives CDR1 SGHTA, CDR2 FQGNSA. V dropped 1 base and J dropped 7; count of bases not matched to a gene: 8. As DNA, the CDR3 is TGTGCCAGCAGCTTAGAAGGCGGGAGGGTAGGGAATGAGCAGTTCTTC. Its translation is CASSLEGGRVGNEQFF.

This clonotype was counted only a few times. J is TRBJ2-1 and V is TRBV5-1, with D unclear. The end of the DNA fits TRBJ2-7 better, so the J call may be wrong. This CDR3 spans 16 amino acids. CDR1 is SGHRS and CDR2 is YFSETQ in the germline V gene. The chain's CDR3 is CASSLSSTLSYNEQYF. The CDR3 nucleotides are TGCGCCAGCAGCTTGTCCTCGACGCTCTCCTACAATGAGCAGTACTTC.

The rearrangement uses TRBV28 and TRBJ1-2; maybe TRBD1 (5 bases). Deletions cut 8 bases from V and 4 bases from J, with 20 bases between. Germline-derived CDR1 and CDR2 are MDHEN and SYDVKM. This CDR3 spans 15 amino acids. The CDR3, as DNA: TGTGCCAGCCGGCCGGGGGGGGTATTGGGCTATGGCTACACCTTC. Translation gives CASRPGGVLGYGYTF.